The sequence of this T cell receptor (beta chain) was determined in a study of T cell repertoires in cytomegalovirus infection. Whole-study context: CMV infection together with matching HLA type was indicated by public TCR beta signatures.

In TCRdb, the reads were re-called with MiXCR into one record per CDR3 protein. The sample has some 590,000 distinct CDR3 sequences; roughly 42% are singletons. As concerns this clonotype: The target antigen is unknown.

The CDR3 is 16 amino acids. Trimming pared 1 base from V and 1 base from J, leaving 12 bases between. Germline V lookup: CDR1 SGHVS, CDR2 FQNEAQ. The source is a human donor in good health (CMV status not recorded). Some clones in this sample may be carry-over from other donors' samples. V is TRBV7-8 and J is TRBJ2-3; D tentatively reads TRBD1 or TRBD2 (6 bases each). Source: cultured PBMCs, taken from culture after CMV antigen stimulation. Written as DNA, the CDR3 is TGTGCCAGCAGCTTAGAGACAGGCGGGGGCACAGATACGCAGTATTTT. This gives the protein CASSLETGGGTDTQYF.